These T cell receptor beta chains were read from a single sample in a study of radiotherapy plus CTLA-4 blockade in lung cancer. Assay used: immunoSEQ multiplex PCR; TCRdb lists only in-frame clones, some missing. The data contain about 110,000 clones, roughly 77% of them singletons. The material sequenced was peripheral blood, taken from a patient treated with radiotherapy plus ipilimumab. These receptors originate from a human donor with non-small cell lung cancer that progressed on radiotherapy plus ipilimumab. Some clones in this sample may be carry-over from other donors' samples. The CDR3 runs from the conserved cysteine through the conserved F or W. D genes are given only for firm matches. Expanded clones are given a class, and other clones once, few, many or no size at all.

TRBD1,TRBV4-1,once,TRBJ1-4,CASSHLPGQIATNEKLFF,TGCGCCAGCAGCCATCTCCCGGGACAGATTGCAACTAATGAAAAACTGTTTTTT
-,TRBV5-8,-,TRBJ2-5,CASSPRTAGQETQYF,TGTGCCAGCAGCCCGAGGACAGCTGGTCAAGAGACCCAGTACTTC
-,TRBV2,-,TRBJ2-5,CASTRQETQYF,TGTGCCAGCACCAGACAAGAGACCCAGTACTTC
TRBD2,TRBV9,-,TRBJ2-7,CASSHSGSSYEQYF,TGTGCCAGCAGCCACAGCGGGAGCTCCTACGAGCAGTACTTC
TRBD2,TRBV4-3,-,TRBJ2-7,CASSQDYGGGYEQYF,TGCGCCAGCAGCCAAGATTACGGGGGGGGCTACGAGCAGTACTTC
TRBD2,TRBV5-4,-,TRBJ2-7,CASSLAGGAHEQYF,TGTGCCAGCAGCTTGGCGGGGGGAGCCCACGAGCAGTACTTC
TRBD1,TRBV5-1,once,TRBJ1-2,CASSSSTGTNYGYTF,TGCGCCAGCAGCTCTTCGACAGGGACTAACTATGGCTACACCTTC
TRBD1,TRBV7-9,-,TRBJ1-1,CASSRGEGATEAFF,TGTGCCAGCAGCCGTGGGGAGGGGGCTACTGAAGCTTTCTTT
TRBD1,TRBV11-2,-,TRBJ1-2,CASRTGTMMDYGYTF,TGTGCCAGTCGGACAGGGACCATGATGGACTATGGCTACACCTTC
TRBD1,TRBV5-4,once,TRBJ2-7,CASSPGQGDDEQYF,TGTGCCAGCAGCCCCGGACAGGGGGACGACGAGCAGTACTTC
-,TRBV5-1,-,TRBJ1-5,CASSSGQGGSNQPQHF,TGCGCCAGCAGCTCAGGCCAGGGTGGTAGCAATCAGCCCCAGCATTTT
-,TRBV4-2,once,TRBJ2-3,CASSQRDFAATDTQYF,TGTGCCAGCAGCCAACGGGACTTCGCAGCGACAGATACGCAGTATTTT
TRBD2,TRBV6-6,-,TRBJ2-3,CASTTHSGGAPDTQYF,TGTGCCAGCACAACTCATAGCGGGGGGGCCCCAGATACGCAGTATTTT
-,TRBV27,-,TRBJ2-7,CASSLGPGRAYEQYF,TGTGCCAGCAGTTTAGGGCCGGGGCGAGCCTACGAGCAGTACTTC
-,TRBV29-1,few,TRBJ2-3,CSVVGDRTTDTQYF,TGCAGCGTTGTAGGGGACCGTACCACAGATACGCAGTATTTT
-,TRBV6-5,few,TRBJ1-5,CASSDGNQPQHF,TGTGCCAGCAGTGACGGCAATCAGCCCCAGCATTTT
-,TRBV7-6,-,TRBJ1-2,CASGQNYGYTF,TGTGCCAGCGGGCAGAACTATGGCTACACCTTC
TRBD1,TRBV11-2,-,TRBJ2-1,CASSEDRDNEQFF,TGTGCCAGCAGCGAGGACAGGGACAATGAGCAGTTCTTC
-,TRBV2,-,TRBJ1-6,CASSGSWGFESPLHF,TGTGCCAGCAGTGGTTCGTGGGGGTTTGAGTCACCCCTCCACTTT
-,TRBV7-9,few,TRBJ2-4,CASSLGAIAKNIQYF,TGTGCCAGCAGCTTAGGGGCAATAGCCAAAAACATTCAGTACTTC
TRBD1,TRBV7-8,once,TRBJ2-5,CASSPDRGETQYF,TGTGCCAGCAGCCCGGACAGGGGAGAGACCCAGTACTTC
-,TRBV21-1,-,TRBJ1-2,CASSNWVEGRPRYGYTF,TGTGCCAGCAGCAATTGGGTCGAGGGTCGACCCCGCTATGGCTACACCTTC
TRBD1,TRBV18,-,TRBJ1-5,CASSPGQGFQPQHF,TGTGCCAGCTCACCGGGACAGGGCTTTCAGCCCCAGCATTTT
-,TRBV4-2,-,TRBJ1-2,CASSQDHEKETVRGYTF,TGTGCCAGCAGCCAAGACCACGAAAAGGAGACGGTGAGGGGCTACACCTTC
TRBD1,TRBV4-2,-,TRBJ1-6,CASRTTGTANSPLHF,TGTGCCAGCAGAACGACCGGGACAGCTAATTCACCCCTCCACTTT
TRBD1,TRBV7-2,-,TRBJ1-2,CASSLVVSGTGSTYGYTF,TGTGCCAGCAGCTTAGTAGTCTCAGGGACAGGAAGCACCTATGGCTACACCTTC
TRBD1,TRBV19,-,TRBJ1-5,CASTLGPTGGGQPQHF,TGTGCCAGTACCCTGGGACCAACAGGGGGAGGTCAGCCCCAGCATTTT
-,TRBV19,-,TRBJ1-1,CASSSRRDSEAFF,TGTGCCAGTAGTTCTCGAAGGGATTCTGAAGCTTTCTTT
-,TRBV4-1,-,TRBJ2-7,CASSRQGDYEQYF,TGTGCCAGCAGCCGCCAGGGAGACTACGAGCAGTACTTC
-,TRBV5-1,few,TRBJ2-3,CASSLVLGTDTQYF,TGCGCCAGCAGCTTGGTTTTAGGCACAGATACGCAGTATTTT
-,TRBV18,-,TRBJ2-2,CASSEDRSTGELFF,TGTGCCAGCTCAGAGGACAGAAGCACCGGGGAGCTGTTTTTT
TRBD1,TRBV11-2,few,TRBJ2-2,CASSDRGTGELFF,TGTGCCAGCAGCGACAGGGGCACCGGGGAGCTGTTTTTT
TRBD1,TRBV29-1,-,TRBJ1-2,CSVERGQGNYGYTF,TGCAGCGTTGAAAGGGGACAGGGGAACTATGGCTACACCTTC
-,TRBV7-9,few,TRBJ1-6,CASSFRAGANSPLHF,TGTGCCAGCAGCTTCCGTGCGGGAGCCAATTCACCCCTCCACTTT
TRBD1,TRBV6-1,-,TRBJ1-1,CASGGQGHTEAFF,TGTGCCAGCGGGGGACAGGGCCACACTGAAGCTTTCTTT
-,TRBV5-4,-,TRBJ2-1,CASSLSTSNEQFF,TGTGCCAGCAGCTTGTCTACCTCTAATGAGCAGTTCTTC
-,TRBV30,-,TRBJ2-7,CAWSAPQTTQYF,TGTGCCTGGAGTGCCCCTCAGACGACTCAGTACTTC
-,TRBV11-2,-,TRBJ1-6,CASSLGAGGLSPLHF,TGTGCCAGCAGCTTAGGGGCCGGGGGTCTTTCACCCCTCCACTTT
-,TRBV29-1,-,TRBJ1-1,CSVETSNTEAFF,TGCAGCGTTGAGACGAGTAACACTGAAGCTTTCTTT
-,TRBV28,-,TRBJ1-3,CASSPEGGGNTIYF,TGTGCCAGCAGCCCGGAGGGCGGTGGAAACACCATATATTTT
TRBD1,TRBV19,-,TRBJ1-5,CATGRGQGLHQPQHF,TGTGCCACCGGTAGGGGACAGGGGTTACATCAGCCCCAGCATTTT
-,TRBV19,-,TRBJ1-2,CASSISTYYGYTF,TGTGCCAGTAGTATTTCGACCTACTATGGCTACACCTTC
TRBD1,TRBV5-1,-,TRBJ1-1,CASSPYSGTDQAFF,TGCGCCAGCAGCCCCTACTCCGGGACAGATCAAGCTTTCTTT
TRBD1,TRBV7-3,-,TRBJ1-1,CASSPGTANTEAFF,TGTGCCAGCAGCCCGGGGACAGCGAACACTGAAGCTTTCTTT
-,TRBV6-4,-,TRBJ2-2,CASSETEDSTGELFF,TGTGCCAGCAGTGAGACGGAGGACTCCACCGGGGAGCTGTTTTTT
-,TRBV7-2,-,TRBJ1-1,CASSQGIWSTEAFF,TGTGCCAGCAGCCAAGGGATCTGGAGCACTGAAGCTTTCTTT
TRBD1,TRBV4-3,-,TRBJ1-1,CASRYAGQGREEAFF,TGCGCCAGCAGATACGCGGGACAGGGGCGAGAAGAAGCTTTCTTT
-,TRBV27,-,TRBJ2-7,CASPRGGEQYF,TGTGCCAGCCCGCGAGGGGGCGAGCAGTACTTC
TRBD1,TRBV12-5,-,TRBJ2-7,CASAPPGQDEQYF,TGTGCTAGTGCCCCCCCGGGACAGGACGAGCAGTACTTC